Presented here are 11 T cell receptor beta chains from one specimen sequenced in a study of blood T cell repertoires in COVID-19. TCRdb keeps only in-frame clones here, not all; method: immunoSEQ multiplex PCR. The table has approximately 150,000 clones, about 85% seen once. Sequences were obtained from peripheral blood. These receptors all stem from a man between 40 and 49 years old with acute or convalescent COVID-19.

The chain uses TRBV18 and TRBJ1-1; a weak D match, TRBD1 (5 bases). Looked up from germline, CDR1 is KGHSH and CDR2 is LQKENI. Trimming pared 5 bases from V and 1 base from J, leaving 8 bases between. There are 13 residues in the CDR3. CDR3 DNA sequence: TGTGCCAGCTCAAGGCAGGGGAACACTGAAGCTTTCTTT. It specifies CASSRQGNTEAFF.

This chain uses TRBV5-5 with TRBJ1-2; a weak D match, TRBD1 (5 bases). Per the germline V gene, CDR1 is SGHKS and CDR2 is YYEKEE (reference sequence). The length of the CDR3 is 13 residues. V lost 0 bases, J lost 4 bases, and 7 bases lay in between. The CDR3: CASSLGGSYGYTF. The CDR3 DNA is TGTGCCAGCAGCTTGGGGGGCTCCTATGGCTACACCTTC. Looking up the rest from reference TRBV5-5 and TRBJ1-2 gives the full variable domain: DAGVTQSPTHLIKTRGQQVTLRCSPISGHKSVSWYQQVLGQGPQFIFQYYEKEERGRGNFPDRFSARQFPNYSSELNVNALLLGDSALYLCASSLGGSYGYTFGSGTRLTVV.

CDR3 sequence (DNA): TGTGCCAGCAGTGACTCGAGCGGGGGCTACCCAGATACGCAGTATTTT. Its translation is CASSDSSGGYPDTQYF. This chain uses TRBV6-4 with TRBJ2-3, with 8 nucleotides matching TRBD2. Germline-derived CDR1 and CDR2 are MRHNA and SNTAGT. The J segment lost 4 bases and the V segment lost 0 bases, leaving 6 bases of the junction unmatched. The CDR3 loop spans 16 amino acids.

The J gene is TRBJ2-1, the V gene TRBV7-6, with 11 bases fitting TRBD2. Germline loops: CDR1 SGHVS, CDR2 FNYEAQ. The CDR3 spans 15 residues. Trimming at V came to 1 base and at J to 8 bases, leaving 4 bases not matched to a gene. In nucleotides, the CDR3 is TGTGCCAGCAGCTTAGGGGTTAGCGGGAGGGATGAGCAGTTCTTC. Residues: CASSLGVSGRDEQFF.

The chain joins TRBV6-6 to TRBJ2-7; the match to TRBD1 covers 7 bases. The germline gives CDR1 MNHNY, CDR2 SVGAGI (reference sequence). V was pared by 5 bases and J by 6 bases, with 7 bases of the junction left unmatched. The CDR3 is 13 residues long. In DNA form, the CDR3 reads TGTGCCAGCAGTGGACAGGAAAGAACCGAGCAGTACTTC. The encoded protein is CASSGQERTEQYF.

This clone was observed a few times. V is TRBV18 and J is TRBJ1-1; 7 nucleotides align to TRBD1. J lost 6 bases, V lost 4 bases, and 5 bases had no gene match. The CDR3 is 13 residues long. Germline CDR1 and CDR2: KGHSH and LQKENI. CDR3 in amino acids: CASSQQGSAEAFF. The CDR3 coding sequence is TGTGCCAGCTCACAACAGGGGAGCGCTGAAGCTTTCTTT.

The V call is TRBV6-5, the J call TRBJ2-2; 12 bases agree with TRBD2. Per the germline V gene, CDR1 is MNHEY and CDR2 is SVGAGI. The CDR3 contains 15 residues. J lost 14 bases, V lost 0 bases, and 7 bases had no gene match. The chain's CDR3 is CASSYSASGGAKLFF. The CDR3 region has the DNA TGTGCCAGCAGTTACTCAGCTAGCGGGGGGGCGAAACTGTTTTTT.

This chain links TRBV6-5 with TRBJ1-1, with a possible D match to TRBD1 (5 bases). Germline V gives CDR1 MNHEY, CDR2 SVGAGI. The CDR3 loop spans 13 amino acids. Trimming shortened V by 6 bases and J by 3 bases, and 11 bases separated the two germline ends. CDR3 protein: CASSRVADTEAFF. The CDR3, as DNA: TGTGCCAGCAGCAGGGTTGCGGACACTGAAGCTTTCTTT.

J is TRBJ1-4 and V is TRBV21-1; TRBD1, the table's D call, lacks a check against the DNA. TRBV21-1 is classified as a pseudogene. CDR3 length: 15 residues. This CDR3 reads CASSGRTGLGEKLFF. The CDR3 DNA follows: TGTGCCAGCAGCGGACGGACAGGGTTAGGGGAAAAACTGTTTTTT.

The chain's CDR3 is CASSILLAGGNQPQHF. In DNA form, the CDR3 reads TGTGCCAGTAGTATCCTTTTGGCTGGGGGGAATCAGCCCCAGCATTTT. The chain joins TRBV19 to TRBJ1-5; D is perhaps TRBD1 (5 bases). Germline lookup yields CDR1 LNHDA and CDR2 SQIVND (reference sequence). The CDR3 runs to 16 residues. V lost 3 bases and J 4 bases, leaving 16 bases between the germline ends.

J is TRBJ2-5 and V is TRBV18; no firm D call. The length of the CDR3 is 16 residues. With 4 bases removed from V and 5 bases from J, the gap between germline ends came to 20 bases. Germline V lookup: CDR1 KGHSH, CDR2 LQKENI. The CDR3 spells CASSLMSHTPRETQYF. The CDR3 DNA reads as TGTGCCAGCTCACTCATGAGCCACACACCGCGGGAGACCCAGTACTTC.